The source of this T cell receptor beta chain is a study of T cells in Graves' hyperthyroidism and ophthalmopathy. No ophthalmopathy progression within 18 months constituted stable Graves' hyperthyroidism. Exclusion criteria comprised uncontrolled infection, other autoimmune disease, pregnancy or lactation. V dropped 8 bases and J dropped 3; count of bases not matched to a gene: 6. This CDR3 is built from 13 residues. Germline CDR1 and CDR2: LGHDT and YNNKEL (reference sequence). The source material, RNA transcripts, was used to amplify TCR beta CDR3 regions. RT-PCR in the first round (using the HTBI primer set) targeted the TCR CDR3. Each CDR3 protein is one row after TCRdb ran MiXCR on the multiplex PCR reads. The data show under 350,000 distinct CDR3 sequences, with 15% to 20% seen just once and about 49% held by the top ten.

The rearrangement uses TRBV3-1 and TRBJ2-5; 7 nucleotides agree with TRBD1. The TCR comes from a woman aged 50 to 65 with Graves' hyperthyroidism. The specimen was blood. This chain's CDR3 is CASADRAEETQYF. The CDR3 bases are TGTGCCAGCGCCGACAGGGCCGAAGAGACCCAGTACTTC.